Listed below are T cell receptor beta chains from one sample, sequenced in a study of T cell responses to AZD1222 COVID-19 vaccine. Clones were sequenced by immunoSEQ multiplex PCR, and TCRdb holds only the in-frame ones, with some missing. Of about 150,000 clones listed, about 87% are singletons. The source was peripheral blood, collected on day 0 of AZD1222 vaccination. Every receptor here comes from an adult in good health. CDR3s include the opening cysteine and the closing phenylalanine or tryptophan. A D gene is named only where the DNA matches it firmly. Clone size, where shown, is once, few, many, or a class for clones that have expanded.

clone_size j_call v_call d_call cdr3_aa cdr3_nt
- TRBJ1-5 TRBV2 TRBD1 CASSEQGASQPQHF TGTGCCAGCAGTGAACAGGGGGCGAGTCAGCCCCAGCATTTT
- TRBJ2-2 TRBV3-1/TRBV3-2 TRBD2 CASSLGLAGVTGELFF TGTGCCAGCAGCTTGGGACTAGCGGGGGTCACCGGGGAGCTGTTTTTT
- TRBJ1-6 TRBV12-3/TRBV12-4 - CASRGWDNSPLHF TGTGCCAGCAGGGGATGGGATAATTCACCCCTCCACTTT
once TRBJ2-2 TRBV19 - CASSIGGATHTGELFF TGTGCCAGTAGTATTGGAGGGGCGACGCACACCGGGGAGCTGTTTTTT
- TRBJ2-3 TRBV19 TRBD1 CASSWDRGADTQYF TGTGCCAGTAGTTGGGACAGGGGAGCAGATACGCAGTATTTT
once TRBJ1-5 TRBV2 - CASRDGGGNQPQHF TGTGCCAGCAGGGATGGGGGAGGCAATCAGCCCCAGCATTTT
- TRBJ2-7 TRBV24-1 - CATSDGPRGEQYF TGTGCCACCAGTGATGGACCGCGGGGCGAGCAGTACTTC
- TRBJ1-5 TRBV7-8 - CASSQPGPGAPQPQHF TGTGCCAGCAGCCAGCCGGGTCCCGGGGCACCTCAGCCCCAGCATTTT
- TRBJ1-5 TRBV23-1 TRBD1 CASSQDRGYQPQHF TGCGCCAGCAGTCAAGACAGGGGTTATCAGCCCCAGCATTTT
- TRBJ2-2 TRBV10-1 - CASRGANTGELFF TGCGCCAGCCGGGGTGCGAACACCGGGGAGCTGTTTTTT
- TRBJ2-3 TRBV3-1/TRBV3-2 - CASSLSRDTQYF TGTGCCAGCAGCCTTTCCAGGGATACGCAGTATTTT
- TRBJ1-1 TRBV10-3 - CAIGQNLNTEAFF TGTGCCATCGGACAGAACTTGAACACTGAAGCTTTCTTT
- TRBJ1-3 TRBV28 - CASSSLGGATGNTIYF TGTGCCAGCAGTTCTCTAGGTGGAGCCACTGGAAACACCATATATTTT
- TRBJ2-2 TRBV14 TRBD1 CASSQRTGNTGELFF TGTGCCAGCAGCCAACGGACAGGGAATACCGGGGAGCTGTTTTTT
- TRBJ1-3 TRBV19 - CASSPPGNTIYF TGTGCCAGTAGCCCGCCAGGAAACACCATATATTTT
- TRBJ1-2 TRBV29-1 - CSGRDTYGYTF TGCAGCGGCCGGGACACCTATGGCTACACCTTC
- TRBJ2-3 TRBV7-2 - CASSFAQLSNTQYF TGTGCCAGCAGCTTCGCCCAGCTCTCGAATACGCAGTATTTT
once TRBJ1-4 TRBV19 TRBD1 CASRRGLGGTNEKLFF TGTGCCAGTAGGAGGGGGCTTGGGGGAACTAATGAAAAACTGTTTTTT
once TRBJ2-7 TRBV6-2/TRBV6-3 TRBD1 CASSYSMSYGQGIFEQYF TGTGCCAGCAGTTACTCTATGTCTTATGGACAGGGGATCTTCGAGCAGTACTTC
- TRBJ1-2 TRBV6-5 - CASSHAGEGYTF TGTGCCAGCAGCCACGCGGGGGAGGGCTACACCTTC
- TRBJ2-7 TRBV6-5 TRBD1 CASTPSGQASYEQYF TGTGCCAGCACCCCCAGCGGACAGGCCTCCTACGAGCAGTACTTC
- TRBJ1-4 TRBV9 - CASSGHTGEKLFF TGTGCCAGCAGCGGACATACAGGGGAAAAACTGTTTTTT
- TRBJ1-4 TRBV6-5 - CASRTDLGEKLFF TGTGCCAGCAGGACAGACCTCGGCGAAAAACTGTTTTTT
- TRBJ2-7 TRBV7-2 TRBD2 CASSLDIAGGKEQYF TGTGCCAGCAGCTTAGACATAGCGGGGGGAAAAGAGCAGTACTTC